These T cell receptor beta chains were read from a single sample in a study of CD8 T cells in ankylosing spondylitis. Each CDR3 protein gets one entry after TCRdb re-called the 5' RACE reads with MiXCR. The repertoire has some 840,000 distinct CDR3 sequences, over 9.5% of them found once; the top ten carry about 0.5%. Sequenced sample: blood, either unsorted or a sorted T cell fraction (not recorded which). The receptor source for this set is a male donor with ankylosing spondylitis. Each CDR3 is given without its conserved first and last residue.

>16|TRBV12-3/TRBV12-4|TRBJ2-1
ASSDGLAGGPSYNEQF
>12|TRBV5-5|TRBJ2-2
ASSLGLPTGELF
>14|TRBV7-2|TRBJ1-6
ASSLQGGQPSSPLH
>14|TRBV11-2|TRBJ1-1
ASTPTWVTLNTEAF
>14|TRBV6-2/TRBV6-3|TRBJ2-7
ASTYPDRAGAYEQY
>13|TRBV4-3|TRBJ1-4
ASSRGHLGGEKLF
>10|TRBV20-1|TRBJ2-7
SAREPGHEQY
>10|TRBV20-1|TRBJ1-5
SASSSNQPQH
>14|TRBV7-9|TRBJ2-6
ASSFYWSSGANVLT
>12|TRBV12-3/TRBV12-4|TRBJ1-2
ASSFSQLFSGYT
>12|TRBV7-2|TRBJ2-7
ASSPWGQAKEQY
>12|TRBV5-1|TRBJ1-1
ASSGDRGETEAF
>10|TRBV20-1|TRBJ2-1
SASKGPNEQF
>10|TRBV7-9|TRBJ2-7
ALQLSSYEQY
>13|TRBV7-2|TRBJ2-1
ASSQTGTTYNEQF
>14|TRBV5-1|TRBJ2-1
ASSFLAGGPENEQF
>14|TRBV11-2|TRBJ2-7
ASSSLLAEKPYEQY
>13|TRBV7-2|TRBJ2-1
ASSFGQGSYNEQF
>14|TRBV18|TRBJ2-5
ASSPSDRGRGETQY
>12|TRBV6-2/TRBV6-3|TRBJ1-5
ASTPRQPHQPQH
>12|TRBV20-1|TRBJ2-1
SAPRGGGWDEQF
>13|TRBV20-1|TRBJ1-6
SANLGQRNNSPLH
>11|TRBV19|TRBJ2-1
ASRGRSYNEQF
>13|TRBV5-1|TRBJ2-3
ASSPSDLSTDTQY
>11|TRBV5-1|TRBJ2-4
ASSLTTANIQY
>11|TRBV18|TRBJ2-1
ASSPLEGGKQF
>13|TRBV18|TRBJ2-3
ASLQLLAGTDTQY
>13|TRBV11-3|TRBJ2-1
ASSLVGTGGHEQF
>11|TRBV20-1|TRBJ1-1
SAKTGTNTEAF
>13|TRBV11-2|TRBJ2-7
ASSLGPGQRYEQY